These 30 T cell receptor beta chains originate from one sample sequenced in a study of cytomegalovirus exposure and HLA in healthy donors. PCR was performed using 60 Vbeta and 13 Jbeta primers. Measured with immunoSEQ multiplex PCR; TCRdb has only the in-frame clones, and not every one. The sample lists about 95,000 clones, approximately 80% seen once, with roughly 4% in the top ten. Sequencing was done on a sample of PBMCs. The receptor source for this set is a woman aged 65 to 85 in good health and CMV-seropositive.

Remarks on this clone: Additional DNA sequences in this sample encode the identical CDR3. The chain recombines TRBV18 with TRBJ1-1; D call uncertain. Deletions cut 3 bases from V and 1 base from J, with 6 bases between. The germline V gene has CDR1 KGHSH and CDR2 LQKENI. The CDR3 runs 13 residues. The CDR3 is CASSPTGNTEAFF. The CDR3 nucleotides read TGTGCCAGCTCACCGACGGGGAACACTGAAGCTTTCTTT.

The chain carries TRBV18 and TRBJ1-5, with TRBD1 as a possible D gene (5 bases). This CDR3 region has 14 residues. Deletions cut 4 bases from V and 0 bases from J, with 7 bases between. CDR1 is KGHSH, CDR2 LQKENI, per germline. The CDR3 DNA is TGTGCCAGCTCACTCGACAGTAGCAATCAGCCCCAGCATTTT. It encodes CASSLDSSNQPQHF.

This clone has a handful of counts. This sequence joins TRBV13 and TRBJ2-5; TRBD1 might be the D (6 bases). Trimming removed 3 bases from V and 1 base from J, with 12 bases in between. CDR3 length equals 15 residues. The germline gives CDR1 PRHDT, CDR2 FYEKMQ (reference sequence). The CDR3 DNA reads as TGTGCCAGCAGCTTCAGGGGCTGGGGCCAAGAGACCCAGTACTTC. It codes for CASSFRGWGQETQYF.

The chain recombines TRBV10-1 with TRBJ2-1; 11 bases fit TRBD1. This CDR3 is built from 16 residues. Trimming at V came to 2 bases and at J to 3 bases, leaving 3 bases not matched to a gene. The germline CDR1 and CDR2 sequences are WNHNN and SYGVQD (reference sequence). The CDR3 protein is CASSEGGTGGYNEQFF. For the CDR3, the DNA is TGCGCCAGCAGTGAGGGCGGGACAGGGGGCTACAATGAGCAGTTCTTC.

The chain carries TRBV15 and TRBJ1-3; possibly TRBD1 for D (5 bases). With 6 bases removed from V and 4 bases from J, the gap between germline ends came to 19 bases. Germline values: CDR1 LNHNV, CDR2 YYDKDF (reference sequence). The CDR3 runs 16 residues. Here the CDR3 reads CATRPTTDRPGNTIYF. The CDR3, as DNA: TGTGCCACCAGACCTACGACAGATCGACCCGGAAACACCATATATTTT.

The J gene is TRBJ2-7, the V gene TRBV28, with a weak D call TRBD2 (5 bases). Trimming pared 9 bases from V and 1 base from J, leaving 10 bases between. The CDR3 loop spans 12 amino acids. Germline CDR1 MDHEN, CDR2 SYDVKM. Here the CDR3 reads CASFGISYEQYF. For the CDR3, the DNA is TGTGCCAGTTTCGGGATATCCTACGAGCAGTACTTC.

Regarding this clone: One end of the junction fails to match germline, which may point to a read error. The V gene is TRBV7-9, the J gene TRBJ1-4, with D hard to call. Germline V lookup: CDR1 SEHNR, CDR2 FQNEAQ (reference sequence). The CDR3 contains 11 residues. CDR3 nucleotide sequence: TGTTCCAGCAGTTTGAGGGAAAAACTGTTTTTT. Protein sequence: CSSSLREKLFF.

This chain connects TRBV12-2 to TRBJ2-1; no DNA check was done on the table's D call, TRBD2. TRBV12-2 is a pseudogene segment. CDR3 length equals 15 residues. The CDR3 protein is CASRPGLRPYNEQFF. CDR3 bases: TGTGCAAGTCGCCCTGGCCTGAGGCCCTACAATGAGCAGTTCTTC.

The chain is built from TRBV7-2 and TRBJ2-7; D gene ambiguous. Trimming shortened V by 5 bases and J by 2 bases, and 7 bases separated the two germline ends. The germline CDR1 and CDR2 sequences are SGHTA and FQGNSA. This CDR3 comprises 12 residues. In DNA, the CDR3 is TGTGCCAGCAGCCCCCAGGCCTACGAGCAGTACTTC. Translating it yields CASSPQAYEQYF.

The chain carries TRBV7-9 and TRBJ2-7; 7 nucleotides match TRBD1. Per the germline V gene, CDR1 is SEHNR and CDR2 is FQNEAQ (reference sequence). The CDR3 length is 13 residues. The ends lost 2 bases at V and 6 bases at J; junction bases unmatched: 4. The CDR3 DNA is TGTGCCAGCAGCTTAAAAGGGGGCGGCGAGCAGTACTTC. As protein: CASSLKGGGEQYF.

CDR3 amino acids: CASRFANYGYTF. The CDR3 DNA follows: TGTGCCAGCAGATTCGCTAACTATGGCTACACCTTC. This chain connects TRBV27 to TRBJ1-2; D is ambiguous. The V and J ends lost 6 bases and 0 bases respectively, with 5 bases between them. CDR1 is MNHEY, CDR2 SMNVEV, per germline (reference sequence). The CDR3 sequence is 12 residues long.

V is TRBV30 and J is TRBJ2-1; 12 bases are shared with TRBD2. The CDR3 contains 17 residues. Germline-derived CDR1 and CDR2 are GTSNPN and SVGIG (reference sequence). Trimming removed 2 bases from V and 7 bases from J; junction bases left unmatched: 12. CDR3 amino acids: CAWSRASSGRARNEQFF. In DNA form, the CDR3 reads TGTGCCTGGAGTCGAGCTTCTAGCGGGAGGGCCAGGAATGAGCAGTTCTTC. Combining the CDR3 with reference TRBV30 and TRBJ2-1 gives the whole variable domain SQTIHQWPATLVQPVGSPLSLECTVEGTSNPNLYWYRQAAGRGLQLLFYSVGIGQISSEVPQNLSASRPQDRQFILSSKKLLLSDSGFYLCAWSRASSGRARNEQFFGPGTRLTVL.

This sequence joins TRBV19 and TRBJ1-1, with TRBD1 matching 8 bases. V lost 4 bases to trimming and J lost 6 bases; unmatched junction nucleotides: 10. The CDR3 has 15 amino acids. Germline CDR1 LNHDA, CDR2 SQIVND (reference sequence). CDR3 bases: TGTGCCAGTAGTAAGTCCCAGGGGGCTGGGGCTGAAGCTTTCTTT. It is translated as CASSKSQGAGAEAFF.

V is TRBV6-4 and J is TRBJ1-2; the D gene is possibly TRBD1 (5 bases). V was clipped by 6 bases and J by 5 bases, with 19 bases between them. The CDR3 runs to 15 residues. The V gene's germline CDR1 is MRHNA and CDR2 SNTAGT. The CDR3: CASSSTTGAQYGYTF. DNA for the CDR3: TGTGCCAGCAGCTCAACCACTGGGGCGCAGTATGGCTACACCTTC.

CDR3 residues: CASSIRDSETYEQYF. In nucleotides, the CDR3 is TGTGCCAGTAGTATCCGGGACAGCGAAACCTACGAGCAGTACTTC. The chain combines TRBV19 with TRBJ2-5, with TRBD1 matching 7 bases. The DNA end is more similar to TRBJ2-7, so the J call may be wrong. This CDR3 has 15 residues. CDR1 is LNHDA, CDR2 SQIVND, per germline (reference sequence).

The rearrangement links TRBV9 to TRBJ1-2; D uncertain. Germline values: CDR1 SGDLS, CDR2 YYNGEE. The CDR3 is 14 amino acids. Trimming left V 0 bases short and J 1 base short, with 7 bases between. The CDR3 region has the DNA TGTGCCAGCAGCGTAGTTTCGGGTAACTATGGCTACACCTTC. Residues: CASSVVSGNYGYTF.

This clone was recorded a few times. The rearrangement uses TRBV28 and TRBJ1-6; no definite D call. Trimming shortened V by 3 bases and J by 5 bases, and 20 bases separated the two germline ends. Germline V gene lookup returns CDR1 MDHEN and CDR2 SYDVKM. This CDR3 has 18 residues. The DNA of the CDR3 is TGTGCCAGCAGTTTTATCCACCTCTCCCGTAGAAATAATTCACCCCTCCACTTT. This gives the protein CASSFIHLSRRNNSPLHF.

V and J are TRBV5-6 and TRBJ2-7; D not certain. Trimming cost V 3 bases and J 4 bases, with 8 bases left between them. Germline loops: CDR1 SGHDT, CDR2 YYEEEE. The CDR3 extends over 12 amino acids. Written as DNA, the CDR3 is TGTGCCAGCAGCTCGTCACTTTACGAGCAGTACTTC. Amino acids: CASSSSLYEQYF.

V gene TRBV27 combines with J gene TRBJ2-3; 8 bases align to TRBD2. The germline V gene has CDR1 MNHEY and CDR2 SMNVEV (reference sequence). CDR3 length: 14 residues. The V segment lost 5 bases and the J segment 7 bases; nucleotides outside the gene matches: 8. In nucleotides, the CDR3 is TGTGCCAGCAGTATCGGGACTAGTAGGAATACGCAGTATTTT. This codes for CASSIGTSRNTQYF.

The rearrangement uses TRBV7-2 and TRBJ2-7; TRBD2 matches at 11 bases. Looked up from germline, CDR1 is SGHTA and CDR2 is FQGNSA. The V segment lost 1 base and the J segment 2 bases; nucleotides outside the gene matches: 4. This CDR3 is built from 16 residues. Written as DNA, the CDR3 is TGTGCCAGCAGCTTAGAAGGTAGCGGGAGGGCCTACGAGCAGTACTTC. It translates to CASSLEGSGRAYEQYF.

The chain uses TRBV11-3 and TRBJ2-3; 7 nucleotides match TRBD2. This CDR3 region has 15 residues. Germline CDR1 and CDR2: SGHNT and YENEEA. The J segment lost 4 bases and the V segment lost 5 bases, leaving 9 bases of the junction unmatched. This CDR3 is CASSRRGGKSDTQYF. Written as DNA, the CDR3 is TGTGCCAGCAGCCGGAGGGGAGGGAAGTCAGATACGCAGTATTTT.

In nucleotides, the CDR3 is TGTGCCACCAGCAGCGGGACTAGCGGATACAATGAGCAGTTCTTC. It specifies CATSSGTSGYNEQFF. The chain is built from TRBV15 and TRBJ2-1; 11 bases line up with TRBD2. The CDR3 has 15 amino acids. CDR1 LNHNV and CDR2 YYDKDF come from the germline V gene (reference sequence). V gave up 3 bases and J gave up 4 bases; unmatched junction bases: 2.

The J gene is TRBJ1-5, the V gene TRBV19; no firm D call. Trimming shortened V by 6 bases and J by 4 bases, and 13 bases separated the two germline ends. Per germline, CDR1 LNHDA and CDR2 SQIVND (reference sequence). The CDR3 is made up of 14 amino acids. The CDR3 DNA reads TGTGCCAGTAGCCAAACAGCCTCAAATCAGCCCCAGCATTTT. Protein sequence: CASSQTASNQPQHF.

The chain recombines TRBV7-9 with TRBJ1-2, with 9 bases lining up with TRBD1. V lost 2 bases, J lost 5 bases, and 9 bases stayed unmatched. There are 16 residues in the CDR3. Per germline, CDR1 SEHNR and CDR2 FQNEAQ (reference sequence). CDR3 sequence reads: CASSLSGTGTGYGYTF. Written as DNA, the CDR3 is TGTGCCAGCAGCTTATCCGGGACAGGGACTGGATATGGCTACACCTTC.

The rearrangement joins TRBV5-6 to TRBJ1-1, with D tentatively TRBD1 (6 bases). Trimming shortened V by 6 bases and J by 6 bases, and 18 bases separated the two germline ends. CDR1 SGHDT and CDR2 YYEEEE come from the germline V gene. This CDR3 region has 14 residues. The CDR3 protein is CASNWRGGFSEAFF. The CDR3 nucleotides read TGTGCCAGCAATTGGAGGGGGGGGTTCTCTGAAGCTTTCTTT.

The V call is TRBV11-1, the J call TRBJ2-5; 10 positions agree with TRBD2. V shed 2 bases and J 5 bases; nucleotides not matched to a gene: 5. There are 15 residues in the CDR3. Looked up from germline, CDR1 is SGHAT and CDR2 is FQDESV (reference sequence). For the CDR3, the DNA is TGTGCCAGCAGCTTACTAGCGGGAGTACATGAGACCCAGTACTTC. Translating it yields CASSLLAGVHETQYF.

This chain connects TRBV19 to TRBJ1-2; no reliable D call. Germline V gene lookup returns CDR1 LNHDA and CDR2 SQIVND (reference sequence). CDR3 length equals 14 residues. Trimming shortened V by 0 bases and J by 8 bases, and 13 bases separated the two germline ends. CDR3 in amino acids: CASSIDSTTWGYTF. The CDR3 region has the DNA TGTGCCAGTAGTATAGACTCAACCACATGGGGCTACACCTTC. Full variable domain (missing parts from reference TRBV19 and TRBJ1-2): DGGITQSPKYLFRKEGQNVTLSCEQNLNHDAMYWYRQDPGQGLRLIYYSQIVNDFQKGDIAEGYSVSREKKESFPLTVTSAQKNPTAFYLCASSIDSTTWGYTFGSGTRLTVV.

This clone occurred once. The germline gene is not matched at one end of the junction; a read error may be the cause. In nucleotides, the CDR3 is TGTGCCAGTAGTATCGGACAGGGTGGGGTAGCGAATACCGGGGAGCTGTTTTTT. Translating it yields CASSIGQGGVANTGELFF. The V call is TRBV19, the J call TRBJ2-2; 8 bases fit TRBD1. Germline CDR1 LNHDA, CDR2 SQIVND (reference sequence). The CDR3 runs 18 residues.

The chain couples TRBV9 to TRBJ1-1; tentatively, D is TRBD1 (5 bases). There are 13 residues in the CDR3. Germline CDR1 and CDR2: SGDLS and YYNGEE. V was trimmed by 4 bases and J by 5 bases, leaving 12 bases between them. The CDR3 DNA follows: TGTGCCAGCAGCTCCCGCAGGGAAACTGAAGCTTTCTTT. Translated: CASSSRRETEAFF.

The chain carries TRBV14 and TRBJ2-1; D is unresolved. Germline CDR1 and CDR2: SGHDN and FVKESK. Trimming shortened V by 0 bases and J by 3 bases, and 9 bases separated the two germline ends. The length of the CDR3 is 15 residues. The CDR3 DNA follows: TGTGCCAGCAGCCAAGAGCGGCTTCGCTACAATGAGCAGTTCTTC. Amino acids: CASSQERLRYNEQFF.